These 19 T cell receptor beta chains share one sample of origin, sequenced in a study of early T cells in non-severe SARS-CoV-2 infection. TCRdb passed the 5' RACE reads through MiXCR, listing each CDR3 protein once. The sample has tens of thousands of distinct CDR3 sequences; approximately 10% are singletons. Sample: whole blood. Receptors originate from an adult who was a healthcare worker with PCR-confirmed SARS-CoV-2 infection or an uninfected control (not recorded which).

This clonotype was recorded at least ten times. The CDR3 bases are TGTGCCAGCAGTGAAGACAGGGGACTCTCCTATGGCTACACCTTC. Translation: CASSEDRGLSYGYTF. V is TRBV2 and J is TRBJ1-2, with 7 nucleotides matching TRBD1. This CDR3 is 15 amino acids long. The germline V gene encodes CDR1 SNHLY and CDR2 FYNNEI. V lost 1 base, J lost 4 bases, and 6 bases stayed unmatched.

This clonotype has ten or more counts. V and J are TRBV12-3 or TRBV12-4 and TRBJ1-1; D remains unclear. V was cut by 3 bases and J by 0 bases, with 11 bases left in between. There are 15 residues in the CDR3. The CDR3 DNA reads as TGTGCCAGCAGTTTTTCAGCGACCATGAACACTGAAGCTTTCTTT. Translated, it gives CASSFSATMNTEAFF.

The chain uses TRBV29-1 and TRBJ2-6, with a possible D match to TRBD2 (6 bases). This CDR3 has 19 amino acids. Deletions cut 7 bases from V and 0 bases from J, with 25 bases between. Germline V gene data show CDR1 as SQVTM and CDR2 as ANQGSEA. The CDR3 nucleotides are TGCAGCGCTGGGGGTCAGGCGGGGTCCTTCTACTCTGGGGCCAACGTCCTGACTTTC. This sequence encodes CSAGGQAGSFYSGANVLTF.

The table lists this clonotype with a few counts. The chain joins TRBV9 to TRBJ2-3; D not certain. V lost 0 bases, J lost 4 bases, and 6 bases lay in between. The CDR3 contains 13 residues. Germline lookup yields CDR1 SGDLS and CDR2 YYNGEE. The CDR3 loop reads CASSVAPPDTQYF. Here the CDR3 DNA reads TGTGCCAGCAGCGTAGCTCCCCCAGATACGCAGTATTTT.

In this sample, this clonotype turned up a few times. This rearrangement joins TRBV27 to TRBJ2-1; 11 nucleotides align to TRBD2. CDR1 and CDR2 from the germline V gene are MNHEY and SMNVEV (reference sequence). Germline trimming cut 4 bases from V and 4 bases from J; bases unmatched to any gene: 6. CDR3 length: 16 amino acids. The CDR3 DNA reads TGTGCCAGCAGTTCCTTCCTAGCGGGGGGATACAATGAGCAGTTCTTC. Its protein product is CASSSFLAGGYNEQFF.

This clonotype was picked up a small number of times. This chain uses TRBV6-2 or TRBV6-3 with TRBJ2-5; no firm D call. With 9 bases removed from V and 5 bases from J, the gap between germline ends came to 16 bases. The germline CDR1 and CDR2 sequences are MNHEY and SVGEGT. The CDR3 contains 13 residues. The CDR3 DNA is TGTGCCAGTGCCCTCTTGCTCCGGGAGACCCAGTACTTC. This sequence encodes CASALLLRETQYF.

This clonotype has only a few counts. The CDR3 sequence is CASSVPQQGLDYGYTF. Here the CDR3 DNA reads TGTGCCAGCAGCGTTCCTCAACAGGGTCTTGACTATGGCTACACCTTC. The chain has TRBV9 and TRBJ1-2; a weak D match, TRBD1 (6 bases). This CDR3 has 16 amino acids. Trimming pared 2 bases from V and 3 bases from J, leaving 17 bases between. Per the germline V gene, CDR1 is SGDLS and CDR2 is YYNGEE.

The rearrangement links TRBV29-1 to TRBJ2-1; 7 bases are a match to TRBD2. With 6 bases clipped from V and 1 base from J, the junction kept 3 bases outside the gene matches. The CDR3 covers 13 residues. Germline-derived CDR1 and CDR2 are SQVTM and ANQGSEA. DNA for the CDR3: TGCAGCGTCGACGGGGGGTCCTACAATGAGCAGTTCTTC. Its protein product is CSVDGGSYNEQFF.

This clonotype occurred a few times. This may stem from a read error, because a much larger clone lies one nucleotide away. This chain connects TRBV7-2 to TRBJ2-5; D call uncertain. Trimming shortened V by 6 bases and J by 2 bases, and 1 base separated the two germline ends. In germline, CDR1 is SGHTA, CDR2 FQGNSA. The CDR3 loop spans 10 amino acids. CDR3 amino acids: CASRQETQYF. The CDR3 region has the DNA TGTGCCAGCAGACAAGAGACCCAGTACTTC.

This clonotype has ten or more counts. The V gene is TRBV24-1, the J gene TRBJ2-3; D gene ambiguous. V was pared by 3 bases and J by 4 bases, with 19 bases between. This CDR3 has 17 amino acids. Germline CDR1 is KGHDR and CDR2 is SFDVKD. CDR3 loop: CATSDPTALTGADTQYF. As DNA, the CDR3 is TGTGCCACCAGTGATCCTACCGCCTTAACTGGCGCAGATACGCAGTATTTT.

CDR3: CSVWVELHTEAFF. The CDR3 region has the DNA TGCAGCGTGTGGGTGGAGTTACACACTGAAGCTTTCTTT. This chain connects TRBV29-1 to TRBJ1-1, with unresolved D. Germline V gene data show CDR1 as SQVTM and CDR2 as ANQGSEA. Trimming took off 6 bases at V and 3 bases at J, with 14 bases between the two ends. The CDR3 contains 13 residues.

This clonotype appeared many times. V gene TRBV27 combines with J gene TRBJ1-2, with a tentative D call TRBD1 (5 bases). This CDR3 has 14 residues. CDR1 and CDR2 (germline): MNHEY, SMNVEV (reference sequence). V was pared by 6 bases and J by 3 bases, with 14 bases between. For the CDR3, the DNA is TGTGCCAGCAGACGAGCAGGGTTTGACTATGGCTACACCTTC. It specifies CASRRAGFDYGYTF.

This clonotype was seen more than once but under ten times. The chain carries TRBV5-5 and TRBJ1-1; D remains ambiguous. Trimming removed 4 bases from V and 0 bases from J, with 4 bases in between. This CDR3 is 12 amino acids long. CDR1 SGHKS and CDR2 YYEKEE come from the germline V gene (reference sequence). CDR3 sequence: CASSRVNTEAFF. The CDR3 DNA is TGTGCCAGCAGCAGGGTGAACACTGAAGCTTTCTTT. The full variable domain, rest sourced from reference TRBV5-5 and TRBJ1-1, is DAGVTQSPTHLIKTRGQQVTLRCSPISGHKSVSWYQQVLGQGPQFIFQYYEKEERGRGNFPDRFSARQFPNYSSELNVNALLLGDSALYLCASSRVNTEAFFGQGTRLTVV.

This clonotype was counted many times. The V and J genes are TRBV5-1 and TRBJ2-3; D is ambiguous. There are 16 residues in the CDR3. Per the germline V gene, CDR1 is SGHRS and CDR2 is YFSETQ. The germline V and J ends were trimmed by 3 bases and 0 bases, with 14 bases remaining between them. The CDR3, as DNA: TGCGCCAGCAGCTGGACGATAACGGGCAGCACAGATACGCAGTATTTT. It specifies CASSWTITGSTDTQYF.

The sample holds many counts of this clonotype. The V call is TRBV10-3, the J call TRBJ2-3; no firm D call. The CDR3 loop spans 11 amino acids. Germline V gene lookup returns CDR1 ENHRY and CDR2 SYGVKD. The V gene lost 4 bases and the J gene lost 5 bases, with 4 bases spanning the gap. As DNA, the CDR3 is TGTGCCATCAGTGCCGAAGATACGCAGTATTTT. This gives the protein CAISAEDTQYF.

This clonotype has only a few counts. The chain uses TRBV20-1 and TRBJ2-7, with D tentatively TRBD1 (6 bases). With 5 bases removed from V and 0 bases from J, the gap between germline ends came to 14 bases. The CDR3 consists of 14 residues. Germline values: CDR1 DFQATT, CDR2 SNEGSKA (reference sequence). CDR3 loop: CSAHSDRSSYEQYF. The CDR3 region has the DNA TGCAGTGCTCATAGCGACAGGAGCTCCTACGAGCAGTACTTC.

This clonotype appeared a few times. This chain joins TRBV2 and TRBJ1-2, with D uncertain. V was cut by 9 bases and J by 0 bases, with 8 bases left in between. The germline V gene has CDR1 SNHLY and CDR2 FYNNEI. The CDR3 runs to 12 residues. Written as DNA, the CDR3 is TGTGCCAGTGACGGGACTAACTATGGCTACACCTTC. This encodes CASDGTNYGYTF.

This clonotype has a handful of counts. The junction differs from germline at one of its ends, possibly a read error. The rearrangement joins TRBV12-3 or TRBV12-4 to TRBJ2-1; the D gene is possibly TRBD1 (5 bases). CDR3 length: 9 amino acids. The CDR3 nucleotides read TGTGCCAGCAGTCCGGACACCAAGTTC. It is translated as CASSPDTKF.

The table lists this clonotype with a few counts. This chain connects TRBV9 to TRBJ1-3; 12 positions agree with TRBD1. The CDR3 is 14 residues long. V was pared by 4 bases and J by 7 bases, with 3 bases of the junction left unmatched. Germline CDR1 and CDR2: SGDLS and YYNGEE. CDR3 coding DNA: TGTGCCAGCAGCCCTGGGACAGGGGGCAACACCATATATTTT. Its translation is CASSPGTGGNTIYF.